These 16 T cell receptor beta chains were sequenced from one sample in a study of T cells expressing NK-cell markers. TCRdb reprocessed the 5' RACE reads and keeps a single row for each CDR3 protein, giving no DNA. This sample's clone table lists hundreds of thousands of distinct CDR3 sequences. The sequenced material came from blood T cells: a sorted CD56 or NKG2C T cell subset, CD4+ or CD8+ T cells, or bulk PBMC T cells (not recorded which). These TCRs come from a man between 18 and 35 years old in good health.

The chain uses TRBV4-2 and TRBJ2-7; absent DNA, TCRdb's TRBD1 call cannot be checked. Germline V gene lookup returns CDR1 LGHNA and CDR2 YNFKEQ. The CDR3 sequence is 17 residues long. The CDR3 sequence is CASSQDRLGSSSYEQYF.

The chain uses TRBV7-6 and TRBJ2-3; TCRdb picks TRBD2, but there is no DNA to check that call. The CDR3 extends over 17 amino acids. Germline CDR1 and CDR2: SGHVS and FNYEAQ. CDR3 loop: CASSPRTSGSIADTQYF.

CDR3 residues: CATSGFLSNQPQHF. The chain couples TRBV24-1 to TRBJ1-5. The CDR3 has 14 amino acids. From germline, CDR1 is KGHDR and CDR2 SFDVKD.

The chain employs TRBV4-3 and TRBJ2-5. The length of the CDR3 is 14 residues. Germline CDR1 and CDR2: LGHNA and YSLEER. CDR3 region: CASSQGQVQETQYF.

The chain joins TRBV6-1 to TRBJ2-1; the D call of TRBD1 rests on TCRdb alone, since no DNA is present to check it. Germline values: CDR1 MNHNS, CDR2 SASEGT. The CDR3 is 18 residues long. This CDR3 reads CASSQQLRPGQSTDEQFF.

The chain employs TRBV12-3 or TRBV12-4 and TRBJ2-5. This CDR3 is built from 15 residues. The CDR3 reads CASSQSTGPQETQYF.

The chain combines TRBV20-1 with TRBJ1-6; TCRdb's D gene call, TRBD1, goes unchecked for lack of DNA. CDR1 and CDR2 from the germline V gene are DFQATT and SNEGSKA (reference sequence). This CDR3 comprises 14 residues. This CDR3 is CSAITGGDNSPLHF.

The chain combines TRBV12-3 or TRBV12-4 with TRBJ1-5. The CDR3 totals 12 residues. This chain's CDR3 is CASSPDRWPQHF.

V usage is TRBV10-3 and J usage is TRBJ2-3; without DNA, the TCRdb call of TRBD1 cannot be checked. This CDR3 contains 16 residues. Germline V CDR1 and CDR2: ENHRY, SYGVKD. This CDR3 reads CAIRDDRVPPTDTQYF.

The rearrangement joins TRBV20-1 to TRBJ2-1; TCRdb selects TRBD2, and the lack of DNA leaves this call unchecked. The CDR3 runs 20 residues. Germline CDR1 reads DFQATT; CDR2 reads SNEGSKA (reference sequence). The CDR3 here is CSARDTRTSGSVKRINEQFF.

The chain employs TRBV2 and TRBJ2-3; TCRdb's D gene call, TRBD1, goes unchecked for lack of DNA. This CDR3 is 17 amino acids long. Germline V CDR1 and CDR2: SNHLY, FYNNEI. This chain's CDR3 is CASSEATQGTYTDTQYF.

The chain employs TRBV12-3 or TRBV12-4 and TRBJ2-5; absent DNA, TCRdb's TRBD2 call cannot be checked. The length of the CDR3 is 11 residues. CDR3 residues: CASRTRGTQYF.

The V and J genes are TRBV28 and TRBJ2-2; TCRdb lists TRBD1, though no DNA is available to test this call. The CDR3 runs 16 residues. Germline loops: CDR1 MDHEN, CDR2 SYDVKM. The CDR3 reads CASSLVGGSGTGELFF.

The chain carries TRBV30 and TRBJ2-2. This CDR3 region has 14 residues. Per the germline V gene, CDR1 is GTSNPN and CDR2 is SVGIG (reference sequence). The CDR3: CAWSGWNGTGELFF.

This chain uses TRBV30 with TRBJ2-7. CDR1 GTSNPN and CDR2 SVGIG come from the germline V gene (reference sequence). This CDR3 comprises 12 residues. CDR3 residues: CAWRAQGSVQYF.

The chain links TRBV13 to TRBJ2-1; TCRdb picks TRBD2, but there is no DNA to check that call. Germline CDR1 reads PRHDT; CDR2 reads FYEKMQ (reference sequence). The CDR3 is 14 amino acids. This CDR3 is CASSLGVAGREQFF.